This T cell receptor beta chain was sequenced during a study of blood T cells in healthy people across ages. Findings and caveats of the study: Because donor CMV status was unknown, expanded clonotype changes were possibly confounded. More naive CD4+ cells and higher diversity were found in long-lived than in aged donors.

Primed by a sample-barcoded 5' primer and a J-beta primer mix, a second PCR proceeded for 7 to 11 cycles. Every cDNA was tagged by a template-switch adaptor with 12 random nucleotides. Each CDR3 protein gets one entry after TCRdb re-called the 5' RACE reads with MiXCR. This table holds over 1,500,000 distinct CDR3 sequences, about two fifths found once. About this clonotype: The antigen remains undetermined.

V was pared by 5 bases and J by 3 bases, with 9 bases of the junction left unmatched. From germline, CDR1 is LGHNA and CDR2 YSLEER. CDR3 size: 15 residues. Donation came from healthy Caucasian individuals in Russia who were aged 6 to 90. This sequence was found in a human donor in good health. The gene calls are TRBV4-3 and TRBJ1-1; 7 bases are a match to TRBD1. Sequences were obtained from blood. For the CDR3, the DNA is TGCGCCAGCAGCGCTCTTAACAGGGGAGACACTGAAGCTTTCTTT. Protein product: CASSALNRGDTEAFF.